The entry below gives a single T cell receptor beta chain sequence along with its context. These data are taken from a study of blood T cell repertoires in COVID-19. Study as a whole: From the United States, Italy and Spain came samples of acute and convalescent COVID-19. In each case, the material was cDNA or gDNA derived from T cells, B-cell-depleted T cells, or PBMCs.

Losses at the gene ends were 4 bases for V and 7 bases for J; bases not matched to a gene: 6. Germline CDR1 reads MNHEY; CDR2 reads SVGAGI. This CDR3 is built from 14 residues. Profiled with immunoSEQ multiplex PCR; TCRdb holds only in-frame clones, not every one. This table has about 260,000 clones, 83% appearing once. Material for sequencing was peripheral blood. The chain links TRBV6-5 to TRBJ2-2; 7 positions agree with TRBD1. The TCR originated in a woman between 50 and 59 years old who had recovered from COVID-19. The CDR3 here is CASSFDRAYGELFF. The CDR3 bases are TGTGCCAGCAGTTTCGACAGGGCCTACGGGGAGCTGTTTTTT.